A single sample is the source of the 29 T cell receptor beta chains below, sequenced in a study of blood T cell repertoires in COVID-19. Here immunoSEQ multiplex PCR was the method, and the copy in TCRdb shows in-frame clones only, minus some. This sample carries about 160,000 clones, roughly 80% of them seen once, and the ten largest clones take nearly 3.5%. Sequencing was carried out using PBMCs or T cells enriched from blood (not recorded which). These receptors were obtained from a woman in her fifties or sixties who had recovered from COVID-19.

V is TRBV9 and J is TRBJ2-1, with 7 nucleotides matching TRBD1. V shed 0 bases, J shed 8 bases, and the junction held 8 bases outside the gene matches. Germline CDR1 SGDLS, CDR2 YYNGEE. The CDR3 has 15 amino acids. CDR3 in amino acids: CASSVVRGLGDEQFF. The CDR3, as DNA: TGTGCCAGCAGCGTAGTGAGGGGGCTCGGGGATGAGCAGTTCTTC. The full variable domain, rest sourced from reference TRBV9 and TRBJ2-1, is DSGVTQTPKHLITATGQRVTLRCSPRSGDLSVYWYQQSLDQGLQFLIQYYNGEERAKGNILERFSAQQFPDLHSELNLSSLELGDSALYFCASSVVRGLGDEQFFGPGTRLTVL.

The chain joins TRBV14 to TRBJ2-5, with 7 bases identical to TRBD2. Trimming removed 4 bases from V and 7 bases from J; junction bases left unmatched: 0. This CDR3 has 11 residues. From germline, CDR1 is SGHDN and CDR2 FVKESK. This CDR3 reads CASSPGGTQYF. DNA of the CDR3: TGTGCCAGCAGCCCGGGGGGGACCCAGTACTTC.

CDR3 loop: CASSPLQGPNTGELFF. The CDR3 nucleotides are TGTGCCAGCAGCCCGCTGCAGGGTCCAAACACCGGGGAGCTGTTTTTT. The chain joins TRBV14 to TRBJ2-2; D perhaps matches TRBD1 (5 bases). This CDR3 contains 16 residues. V was clipped by 4 bases and J by 2 bases, with 14 bases between them. Germline loops: CDR1 SGHDN, CDR2 FVKESK.

The CDR3 loop is CASKSGTSGTDTQYF. Here the CDR3 DNA reads TGTGCCAGCAAATCGGGGACTAGCGGAACAGATACGCAGTATTTT. The gene calls are TRBV6-5 and TRBJ2-3; 11 bases align to TRBD2. The CDR3 length is 15 residues. Germline V gives CDR1 MNHEY, CDR2 SVGAGI. Trimming took 7 bases from V and 3 from J; bases not matched to a gene: 6.

This clone was counted once. The chain has TRBV5-1 and TRBJ2-7; D is uncertain. The CDR3 contains 13 residues. CDR1 and CDR2 from the germline V gene are SGHRS and YFSETQ. V gave up 5 bases and J gave up 3 bases, with 12 bases separating them. In DNA form, the CDR3 reads TGCGCCAGCAGTGGTGATCGGGTCTACGAGCAGTACTTC. As protein: CASSGDRVYEQYF.

This clone was counted many times. The J gene is TRBJ2-1, the V gene TRBV19, with TRBD1 matching 12 bases. There are 17 residues in the CDR3. The germline V gene encodes CDR1 LNHDA and CDR2 SQIVND (reference sequence). Unmatched junction bases numbered 9, after V lost 0 bases and J lost 9 bases. CDR3 sequence (DNA): TGTGCCAGTAGTATAGAAGGGACAGGGGGCGTTCTGGGTGAGCAGTTCTTC. Protein: CASSIEGTGGVLGEQFF. The full variable domain, rest sourced from reference TRBV19 and TRBJ2-1, is DGGITQSPKYLFRKEGQNVTLSCEQNLNHDAMYWYRQDPGQGLRLIYYSQIVNDFQKGDIAEGYSVSREKKESFPLTVTSAQKNPTAFYLCASSIEGTGGVLGEQFFGPGTRLTVL.

The gene calls are TRBV5-1 and TRBJ1-1, with D possibly matching TRBD1 (5 bases). The germline CDR1 and CDR2 sequences are SGHRS and YFSETQ. CDR3 length: 12 residues. V was pared by 6 bases and J by 9 bases, with 15 bases between. CDR3 nucleotide sequence: TGCGCCAGCAAAGAAGGGGCTGGTAAAGCTTTCTTT. It specifies CASKEGAGKAFF.

V and J are TRBV4-2 and TRBJ2-4; 10 positions match TRBD2. The germline V gene encodes CDR1 LGHNA and CDR2 YNFKEQ. V gave up 0 bases and J gave up 0 bases; unmatched junction bases: 8. The CDR3 consists of 19 residues. As DNA, the CDR3 is TGTGCCAGCAGCCAAGATGGAGTAGCGGGGGGAGTAGCCAAAAACATTCAGTACTTC. It encodes CASSQDGVAGGVAKNIQYF.

V gene TRBV7-2 combines with J gene TRBJ2-5, with D perhaps TRBD1 (6 bases). The germline CDR1 and CDR2 sequences are SGHTA and FQGNSA. Deletions cut 1 base from V and 1 base from J, with 10 bases between. The CDR3 is 15 amino acids. CDR3 protein: CASSLVGGIQETQYF. CDR3 nucleotides: TGTGCCAGCAGCTTAGTAGGGGGAATCCAAGAGACCCAGTACTTC.

The genes are TRBV5-1 and TRBJ1-5; the D is unclear. This CDR3 has 13 residues. Germline CDR1 is SGHRS and CDR2 is YFSETQ. V dropped 1 base and J dropped 5 bases, with 7 bases sitting between them. CDR3 sequence: CASSLMPDQPQHF. The CDR3 DNA is TGCGCCAGCAGCTTGATGCCGGATCAGCCCCAGCATTTT.

This clone was detected a few times. This chain joins TRBV20-1 and TRBJ2-1, with TRBD2 matching over 12 bases. Germline-derived CDR1 and CDR2 are DFQATT and SNEGSKA (reference sequence). V trimming: 3 bases; J trimming: 7 bases; junction bases outside the gene matches: 10. This CDR3 is 16 amino acids long. This chain's CDR3 is CSASWFGLAGGNEQFF. CDR3 coding DNA: TGCAGTGCTAGTTGGTTCGGTCTAGCGGGGGGGAATGAGCAGTTCTTC.

This chain links TRBV11-3 with TRBJ1-1; D call uncertain. The CDR3 length is 13 residues. From germline, CDR1 is SGHNT and CDR2 YENEEA. V lost 6 bases and J lost 6, with 14 bases in between. The CDR3 protein is CASSSEEGAEAFF. The CDR3 nucleotides are TGTGCCAGCAGTTCGGAGGAAGGCGCTGAAGCTTTCTTT.

The CDR3 nucleotides read TGTGCCACCAGCAGAGCGGGCAGGGACACAGATACGCAGTATTTT. As protein: CATSRAGRDTDTQYF. The rearrangement links TRBV15 to TRBJ2-3, with D tentatively TRBD1 (5 bases). CDR1 and CDR2 from the germline V gene are LNHNV and YYDKDF (reference sequence). This CDR3 is built from 15 residues. V shed 1 base and J shed 2 bases, with 10 bases lying between them.

The chain combines TRBV6-5 with TRBJ1-6, with D unresolved. V lost 5 bases, J lost 10 bases, and 15 bases lay in between. Germline CDR1 MNHEY, CDR2 SVGAGI. The CDR3 consists of 14 residues. CDR3 DNA sequence: TGTGCCAGCAGTCGGGCGGACGGGGAGTCACCCCTCCACTTT. Protein: CASSRADGESPLHF.

At least ten counts were recorded for this clone. The chain has TRBV27 and TRBJ2-5; perhaps TRBD1 as D (5 bases). CDR3 length: 13 residues. Trimming pared 5 bases from V and 0 bases from J, leaving 7 bases between. Germline CDR1 reads MNHEY; CDR2 reads SMNVEV (reference sequence). This CDR3 is CASSVTDQETQYF. The CDR3 bases are TGTGCCAGCAGTGTGACAGACCAAGAGACCCAGTACTTC.

The table lists this clone with a count of one. The chain recombines TRBV5-1 with TRBJ1-3, with 8 nucleotides matching TRBD1. The CDR3 loop spans 15 amino acids. The V gene end was trimmed by 3 bases and the J gene end by 3 bases; junction bases not matched to a gene: 5. CDR1 is SGHRS and CDR2 is YFSETQ in the germline V gene. The CDR3 loop is CASSSGQGSGNTIYF. The DNA for the CDR3 is TGCGCCAGCAGCTCCGGACAGGGAAGTGGAAACACCATATATTTT.

Here the CDR3 DNA reads TGCGCCAGCAGTTACGACAGGGCTACTGAAGCTTTCTTT. Protein sequence: CASSYDRATEAFF. The gene calls are TRBV10-2 and TRBJ1-1, with TRBD1 matching 7 bases. V was pared by 5 bases and J by 5 bases, with 5 bases of the junction left unmatched. Germline CDR1 reads WSHSY; CDR2 reads SAAADI. This CDR3 has 13 residues.

As concerns this clone: Germline is not matched at one junction end, which may reflect a read error. This chain uses TRBV7-2 with TRBJ1-1, with D perhaps matching TRBD1 (6 bases). Germline assignment: CDR1 SGHTA and CDR2 FQGNSA. CDR3 length: 13 residues. Written as DNA, the CDR3 is TGTGCCAGCAGCTTGCCCCCCGGGACAAGCTTCGAGTTT. Its protein is CASSLPPGTSFEF.

The chain uses TRBV5-6 and TRBJ2-2; D remains ambiguous. Germline loops: CDR1 SGHDT, CDR2 YYEEEE. The V end was cut by 0 bases, the J end by 1 base, with 7 bases between. This CDR3 has 15 residues. The CDR3 sequence: CASSLGAGNTGELFF. CDR3 nucleotides: TGTGCCAGCAGCTTGGGTGCAGGGAACACCGGGGAGCTGTTTTTT.

Only a few counts were recorded for this clone. The genes are TRBV19 and TRBJ2-7; D is undetermined. The germline V gene has CDR1 LNHDA and CDR2 SQIVND (reference sequence). Deletions cut 4 bases from V and 3 bases from J, with 10 bases between. The CDR3 covers 13 residues. CDR3: CASSRRQDYEQYF. The DNA of the CDR3 is TGTGCCAGTAGTAGACGGCAGGACTACGAGCAGTACTTC.

The V and J genes are TRBV5-1 and TRBJ1-1; TRBD1 agrees at 7 bases. J was trimmed by 6 bases and V by 0 bases; bases with no gene match: 5. Germline V gene lookup returns CDR1 SGHRS and CDR2 YFSETQ. The CDR3 extends over 14 amino acids. In DNA, the CDR3 is TGCGCCAGCAGCTTGGGACAGGGCGGGCCTGAAGCTTTCTTT. This gives the protein CASSLGQGGPEAFF.

This chain connects TRBV30 to TRBJ2-7; D unresolved. This CDR3 region has 11 residues. Deletions cut 2 bases from V and 7 bases from J, with 9 bases between. From germline, CDR1 is GTSNPN and CDR2 SVGIG (reference sequence). The CDR3 loop reads CAWSSAREQYF. DNA for the CDR3: TGTGCCTGGAGTTCCGCGCGTGAGCAGTACTTC.

This clone has just a few counts. This chain links TRBV29-1 with TRBJ2-5; D possibly corresponds to TRBD1 (5 bases). The CDR3 is made up of 12 amino acids. CDR1 is SQVTM and CDR2 is ANQGSEA in the germline V gene. V was cut by 7 bases and J by 1 base, with 10 bases left in between. The CDR3: CSGRVSQETQYF. The CDR3 nucleotides read TGCAGCGGCAGGGTTTCCCAAGAGACCCAGTACTTC.

The V call is TRBV30, the J call TRBJ1-3; the D gene is possibly TRBD1 (6 bases). V shed 5 bases and J shed 0 bases, with 11 bases lying between them. The CDR3 has 14 amino acids. Germline V gene lookup returns CDR1 GTSNPN and CDR2 SVGIG (reference sequence). Here the CDR3 reads CAWSTGSSGNTIYF. In DNA, the CDR3 is TGTGCCTGGTCTACAGGGAGCTCTGGAAACACCATATATTTT.

V usage is TRBV30 and J usage is TRBJ2-1; TRBD2 is a possible D gene (7 bases). The length of the CDR3 is 14 residues. The V gene lost 3 bases and the J gene lost 7 bases, with 16 bases spanning the gap. CDR1 and CDR2 from the germline V gene are GTSNPN and SVGIG (reference sequence). The CDR3 DNA is TGTGCCTGGAGAGACTGGGGGGGCCTAAATGAGCAGTTCTTC. Protein: CAWRDWGGLNEQFF.

The CDR3 reads CASSQEGTGSTDTQYF. The CDR3 DNA is TGCGCCAGCAGCCAAGAAGGGACAGGGAGCACAGATACGCAGTATTTT. The chain employs TRBV4-1 and TRBJ2-3; 9 positions agree with TRBD1. CDR1 is MGHRA, CDR2 YSYEKL, per germline. Losses at the gene ends were 0 bases for V and 0 bases for J; bases not matched to a gene: 1. This CDR3 is 16 amino acids long.

The V gene is TRBV10-1, the J gene TRBJ2-1; 9 bases agree with TRBD1. With 9 bases clipped from V and 12 bases from J, the junction kept 15 bases outside the gene matches. CDR1 and CDR2 from the germline V gene are WNHNN and SYGVQD (reference sequence). This CDR3 has 14 residues. DNA of the CDR3: TGCGCCAGTGAGAAGGACAGGGGTATTAGCGGGCAGTTCTTC. The encoded protein is CASEKDRGISGQFF.

This sequence joins TRBV29-1 and TRBJ2-5; 7 bases are shared with TRBD1. V trimming: 5 bases; J trimming: 5 bases; junction bases outside the gene matches: 23. The CDR3 is made up of 18 amino acids. CDR1 SQVTM and CDR2 ANQGSEA come from the germline V gene. This CDR3 is CSVRERQGNSVARETQYF. The CDR3 nucleotides are TGCAGCGTTAGAGAGCGACAGGGTAATTCGGTGGCGAGGGAGACCCAGTACTTC.

This clone has more than one count but fewer than ten. The chain links TRBV21-1 to TRBJ2-7; the table assigns TRBD2, which was not confirmed against the DNA. TRBV21-1 is an annotated pseudogene. The CDR3 is 10 amino acids. CDR3 region: CASVLSEQYF. The CDR3 region has the DNA TGTGCCAGCGTTCTCTCCGAGCAGTACTTC.